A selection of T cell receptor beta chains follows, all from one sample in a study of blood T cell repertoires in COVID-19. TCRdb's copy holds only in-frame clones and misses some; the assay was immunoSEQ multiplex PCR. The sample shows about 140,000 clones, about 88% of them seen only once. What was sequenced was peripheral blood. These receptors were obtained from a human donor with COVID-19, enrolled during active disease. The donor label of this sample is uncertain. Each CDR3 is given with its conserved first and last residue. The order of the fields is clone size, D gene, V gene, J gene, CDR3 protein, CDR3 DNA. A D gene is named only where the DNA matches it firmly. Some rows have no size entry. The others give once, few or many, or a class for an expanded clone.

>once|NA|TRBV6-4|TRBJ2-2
CASSKDRDSGELFF
TGTGCCAGCAGCAAAGACAGGGACTCCGGGGAGCTGTTTTTT
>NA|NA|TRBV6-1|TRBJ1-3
CASSDVPGNTIYF
TGTGCCAGCAGTGACGTTCCTGGAAACACCATATATTTT
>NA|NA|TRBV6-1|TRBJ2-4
CASSELGGVKNIQYF
TGTGCCAGCAGTGAATTGGGGGGTGTCAAAAACATTCAGTACTTC
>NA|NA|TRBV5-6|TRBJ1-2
CASRSQATSYGYTF
TGTGCCAGCAGGTCCCAGGCGACCAGTTATGGCTACACCTTC
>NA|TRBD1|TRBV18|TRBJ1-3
CASSPRQGLENTIYF
TGTGCCAGCTCACCAAGACAGGGCCTTGAAAACACCATATATTTT
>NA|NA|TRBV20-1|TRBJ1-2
CSARIHYGYTF
TGCAGTGCTAGAATTCATTATGGCTACACCTTC
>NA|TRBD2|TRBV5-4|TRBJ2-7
CASSLTSGGEDEQYF
TGTGCCAGCAGCTTGACTAGCGGGGGGGAGGACGAGCAGTACTTC
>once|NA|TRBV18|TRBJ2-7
CASSTTGREQYF
TGTGCCAGCTCAACGACAGGCCGCGAGCAGTACTTC
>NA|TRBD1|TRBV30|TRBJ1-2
CANRGGKNGYTF
TGTGCGAACAGGGGGGGTAAAAATGGCTACACCTTC
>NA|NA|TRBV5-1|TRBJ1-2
CASSRRDTNYGYTF
TGCGCCAGCAGCCGCCGGGACACTAACTATGGCTACACCTTC
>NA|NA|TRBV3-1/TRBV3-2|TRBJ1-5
CASSVAGQPQHF
TGTGCCAGCAGCGTAGCAGGGCAGCCCCAGCATTTT
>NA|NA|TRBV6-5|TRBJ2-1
CASSYEGTLNEQFF
TGTGCCAGCAGTTACGAGGGTACTCTGAATGAGCAGTTCTTC
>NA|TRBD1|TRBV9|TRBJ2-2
CASSGLKGTGKGTGELFF
TGTGCCAGCAGCGGGCTCAAGGGGACAGGGAAAGGCACCGGGGAGCTGTTTTTT
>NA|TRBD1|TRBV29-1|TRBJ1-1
CSVAVTGSSEAFF
TGCAGCGTTGCCGTGACAGGGTCTAGCGAAGCTTTCTTT
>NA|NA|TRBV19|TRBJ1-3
CASSIGREAGNTIYF
TGTGCCAGTAGTATCGGGAGGGAGGCTGGAAACACCATATATTTT
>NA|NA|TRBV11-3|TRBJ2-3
CASSKTNEADTQYF
TGTGCCAGCAGCAAAACAAATGAAGCAGATACGCAGTATTTT
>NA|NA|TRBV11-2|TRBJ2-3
CASSQRGAADTQYF
TGTGCCAGCAGCCAACGGGGGGCCGCAGATACGCAGTATTTT
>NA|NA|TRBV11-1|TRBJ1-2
CASSRQGIYTF
TGTGCCAGCAGCCGCCAGGGCATCTACACCTTC
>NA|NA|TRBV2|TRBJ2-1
CASSEGLNNEQFF
TGTGCCAGCAGTGAAGGACTCAACAATGAGCAGTTCTTC